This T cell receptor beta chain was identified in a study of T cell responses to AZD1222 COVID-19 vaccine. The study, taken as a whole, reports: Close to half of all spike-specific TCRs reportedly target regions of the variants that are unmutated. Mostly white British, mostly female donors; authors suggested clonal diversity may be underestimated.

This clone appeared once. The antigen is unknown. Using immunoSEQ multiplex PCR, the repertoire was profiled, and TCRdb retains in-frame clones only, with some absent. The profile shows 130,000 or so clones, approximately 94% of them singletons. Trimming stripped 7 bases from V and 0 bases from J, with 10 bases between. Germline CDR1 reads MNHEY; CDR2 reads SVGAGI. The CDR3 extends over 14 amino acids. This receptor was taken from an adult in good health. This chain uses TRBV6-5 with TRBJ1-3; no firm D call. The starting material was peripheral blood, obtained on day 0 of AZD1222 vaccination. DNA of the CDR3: TGTGCCAGCAAGGTGGGCAACTCTGGAAACACCATATATTTT. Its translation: CASKVGNSGNTIYF.